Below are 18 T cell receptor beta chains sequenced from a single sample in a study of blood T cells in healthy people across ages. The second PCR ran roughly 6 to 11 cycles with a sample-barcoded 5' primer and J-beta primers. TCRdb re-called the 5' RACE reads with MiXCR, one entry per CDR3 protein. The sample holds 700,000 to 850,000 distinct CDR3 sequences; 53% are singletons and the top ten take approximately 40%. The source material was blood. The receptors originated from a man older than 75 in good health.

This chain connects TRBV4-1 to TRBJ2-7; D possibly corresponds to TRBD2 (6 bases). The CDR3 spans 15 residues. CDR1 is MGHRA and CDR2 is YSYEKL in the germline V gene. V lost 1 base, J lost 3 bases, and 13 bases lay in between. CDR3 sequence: CASSQAPGGGYEQYF. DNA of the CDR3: TGCGCCAGCAGCCAAGCCCCCGGGGGAGGCTACGAGCAGTACTTC.

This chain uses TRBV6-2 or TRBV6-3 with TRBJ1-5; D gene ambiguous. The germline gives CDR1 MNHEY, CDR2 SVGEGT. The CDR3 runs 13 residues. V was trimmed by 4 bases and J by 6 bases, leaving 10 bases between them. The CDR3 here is CASSSVTGQPQHF. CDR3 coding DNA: TGTGCCAGCAGTTCCGTTACGGGTCAGCCCCAGCATTTT.

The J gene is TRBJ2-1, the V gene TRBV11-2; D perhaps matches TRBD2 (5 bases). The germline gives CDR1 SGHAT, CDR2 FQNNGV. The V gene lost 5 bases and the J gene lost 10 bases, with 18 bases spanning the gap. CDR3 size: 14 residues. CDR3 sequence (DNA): TGTGCCAGCAGCCGGAATGAGGGTGTGAGAGAGCAGTTCTTC. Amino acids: CASSRNEGVREQFF.

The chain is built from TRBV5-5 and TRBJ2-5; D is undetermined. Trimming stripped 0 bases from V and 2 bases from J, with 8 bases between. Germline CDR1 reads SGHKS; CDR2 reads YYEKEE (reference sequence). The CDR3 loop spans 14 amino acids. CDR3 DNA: TGTGCCAGCAGCTTGGTGAACAGACAAGAGACCCAGTACTTC. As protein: CASSLVNRQETQYF.

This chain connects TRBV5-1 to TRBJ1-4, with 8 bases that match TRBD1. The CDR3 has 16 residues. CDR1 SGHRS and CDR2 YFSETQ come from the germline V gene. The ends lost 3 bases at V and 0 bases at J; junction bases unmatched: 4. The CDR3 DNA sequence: TGCGCCAGCAGCTCGTCAGGGGGCTCAACTAATGAAAAACTGTTTTTT. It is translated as CASSSSGGSTNEKLFF.

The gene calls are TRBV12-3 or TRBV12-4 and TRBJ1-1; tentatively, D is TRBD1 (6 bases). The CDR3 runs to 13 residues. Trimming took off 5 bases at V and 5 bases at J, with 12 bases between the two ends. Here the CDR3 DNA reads TGTGCCAGCAGTCAGGGGAAACGGACTGAAGCTTTCTTT. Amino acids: CASSQGKRTEAFF.

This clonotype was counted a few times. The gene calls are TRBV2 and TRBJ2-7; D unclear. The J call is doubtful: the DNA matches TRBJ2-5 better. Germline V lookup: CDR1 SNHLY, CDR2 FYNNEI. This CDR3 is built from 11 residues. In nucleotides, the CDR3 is TGTGCCAGCTGTAGGGAAGAGACCCAGTACTTC. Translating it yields CASCREETQYF.

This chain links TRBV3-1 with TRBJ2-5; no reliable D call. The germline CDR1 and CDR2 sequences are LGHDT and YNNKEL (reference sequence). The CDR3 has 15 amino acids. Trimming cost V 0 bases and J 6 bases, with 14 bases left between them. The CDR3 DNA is TGTGCCAGCAGCCAAGATTCCCAGCCCGTAAAGACCCAGTACTTC. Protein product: CASSQDSQPVKTQYF.

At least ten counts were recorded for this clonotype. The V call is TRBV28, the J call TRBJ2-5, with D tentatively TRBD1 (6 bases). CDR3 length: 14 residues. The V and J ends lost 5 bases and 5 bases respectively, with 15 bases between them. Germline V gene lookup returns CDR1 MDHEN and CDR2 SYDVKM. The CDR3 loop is CASSTRGVGETQYF. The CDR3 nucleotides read TGTGCCAGCAGTACCAGGGGAGTCGGGGAGACCCAGTACTTC.

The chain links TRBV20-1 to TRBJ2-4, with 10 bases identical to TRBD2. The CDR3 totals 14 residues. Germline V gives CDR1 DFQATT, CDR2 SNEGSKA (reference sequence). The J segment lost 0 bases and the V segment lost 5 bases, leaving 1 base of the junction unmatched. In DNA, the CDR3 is TGCAGTGCTCCTAGCGGGGGAGCCAAAAACATTCAGTACTTC. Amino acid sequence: CSAPSGGAKNIQYF.

The CDR3 loop is CASSLAPGRETQYF. For the CDR3, the DNA is TGCGCCAGCAGCTTGGCCCCAGGGAGAGAGACCCAGTACTTC. The V gene is TRBV5-1, the J gene TRBJ2-5, with D perhaps given as TRBD1 or TRBD2 (5 bases each). The germline CDR1 and CDR2 sequences are SGHRS and YFSETQ. The ends were cut back, 0 bases at V and 4 bases at J, with 10 bases in the middle. The CDR3 is made up of 14 amino acids.

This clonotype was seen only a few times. CDR3 sequence reads: CASSSRDDQETQYF. The CDR3 nucleotides read TGTGCCAGCAGCTCTCGAGATGACCAAGAGACCCAGTACTTC. The chain has TRBV11-1 and TRBJ2-5; D not certain. The CDR3 consists of 14 residues. V shed 4 bases and J shed 0 bases, with 9 bases lying between them. Germline-derived CDR1 and CDR2 are SGHAT and FQDESV (reference sequence). The full variable domain, with the rest looked up from reference TRBV11-1 and TRBJ2-5, is EAEVAQSPRYKITEKSQAVAFWCDPISGHATLYWYRQILGQGPELLVQFQDESVVDDSQLPKDRFSAERLKGVDSTLKIQPAELGDSAMYLCASSSRDDQETQYFGPGTRLLVL.

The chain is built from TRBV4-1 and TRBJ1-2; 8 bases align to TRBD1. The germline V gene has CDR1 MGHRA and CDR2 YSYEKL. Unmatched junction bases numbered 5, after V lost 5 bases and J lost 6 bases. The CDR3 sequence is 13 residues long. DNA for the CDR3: TGCGCCAGCAGCTGGACAGGGTTAGATGGCTACACCTTC. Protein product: CASSWTGLDGYTF.

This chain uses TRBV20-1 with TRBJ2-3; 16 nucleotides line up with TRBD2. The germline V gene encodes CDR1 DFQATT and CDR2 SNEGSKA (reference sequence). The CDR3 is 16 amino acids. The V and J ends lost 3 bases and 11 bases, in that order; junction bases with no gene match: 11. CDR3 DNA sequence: TGCAGTGCTAGGCCGGGGACTAGCGGGAGGGCCTCGATGCAGTATTTT. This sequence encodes CSARPGTSGRASMQYF.

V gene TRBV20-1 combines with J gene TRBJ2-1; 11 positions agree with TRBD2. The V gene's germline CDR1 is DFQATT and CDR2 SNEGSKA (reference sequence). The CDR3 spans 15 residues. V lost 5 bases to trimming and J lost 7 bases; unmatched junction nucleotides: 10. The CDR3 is CSASLGLAVSNEQFF. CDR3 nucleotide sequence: TGCAGTGCTTCGCTGGGACTAGCGGTATCGAATGAGCAGTTCTTC.

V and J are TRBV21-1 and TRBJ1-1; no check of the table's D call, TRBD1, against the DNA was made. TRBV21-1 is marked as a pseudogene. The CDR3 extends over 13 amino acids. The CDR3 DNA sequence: TGTGCCAGCGGGTCGCCGGTAAACACTGAAGCTTTCTTT. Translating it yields CASGSPVNTEAFF.

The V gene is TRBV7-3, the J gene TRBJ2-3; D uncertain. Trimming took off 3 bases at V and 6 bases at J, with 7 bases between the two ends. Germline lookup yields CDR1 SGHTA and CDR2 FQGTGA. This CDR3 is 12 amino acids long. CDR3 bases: TGTGCCAGCAGCTTCTCCATGGATACGCAGTATTTT. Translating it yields CASSFSMDTQYF.

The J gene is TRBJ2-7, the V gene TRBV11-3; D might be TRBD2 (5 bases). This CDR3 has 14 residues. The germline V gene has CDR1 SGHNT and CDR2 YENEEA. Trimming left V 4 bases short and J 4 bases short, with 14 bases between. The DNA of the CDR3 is TGTGCCAGCAGCTCCGGGGATTCGAAGTACGAGCAGTACTTC. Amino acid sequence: CASSSGDSKYEQYF. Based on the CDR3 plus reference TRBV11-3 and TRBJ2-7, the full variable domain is EAGVVQSPRYKIIEKKQPVAFWCNPISGHNTLYWYLQNLGQGPELLIRYENEEAVDDSQLPKDRFSAERLKGVDSTLKIQPAELGDSAVYLCASSSGDSKYEQYFGPGTRLTVT.